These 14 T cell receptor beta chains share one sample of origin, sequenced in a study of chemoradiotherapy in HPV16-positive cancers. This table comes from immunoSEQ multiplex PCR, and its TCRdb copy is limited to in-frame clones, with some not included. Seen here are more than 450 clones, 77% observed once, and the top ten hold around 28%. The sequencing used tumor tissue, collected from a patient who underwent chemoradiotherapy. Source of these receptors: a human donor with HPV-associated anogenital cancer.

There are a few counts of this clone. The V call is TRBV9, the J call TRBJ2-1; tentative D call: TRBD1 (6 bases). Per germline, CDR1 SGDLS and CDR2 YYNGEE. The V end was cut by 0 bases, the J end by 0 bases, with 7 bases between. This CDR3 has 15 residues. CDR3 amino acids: CASSVEDSSYNEQFF. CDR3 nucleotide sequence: TGTGCCAGCAGCGTAGAGGACAGCTCCTACAATGAGCAGTTCTTC.

The CDR3 region is CASSSRTDSPLHF. The CDR3 bases are TGTGCCAGCAGCTCCCGGACGGATTCACCCCTCCACTTT. This sequence joins TRBV7-6 and TRBJ1-6; the D is unclear. Germline V gene sequence: CDR1 SGHVS, CDR2 FNYEAQ. The germline V and J ends were trimmed by 4 bases and 8 bases, with 9 bases remaining between them. The CDR3 has 13 amino acids.

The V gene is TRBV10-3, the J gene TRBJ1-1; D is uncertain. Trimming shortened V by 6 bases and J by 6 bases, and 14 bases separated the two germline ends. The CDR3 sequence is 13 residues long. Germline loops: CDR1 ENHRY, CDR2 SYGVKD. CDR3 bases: TGTGCCATCAGCGCCTCCATTTTGGCTGAAGCTTTCTTT. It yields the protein CAISASILAEAFF.

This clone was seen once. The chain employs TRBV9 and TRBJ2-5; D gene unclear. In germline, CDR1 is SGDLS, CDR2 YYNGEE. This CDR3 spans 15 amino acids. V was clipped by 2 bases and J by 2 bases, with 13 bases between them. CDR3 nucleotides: TGTGCCAGCAGCGTCTATGGCACAGATCAAGAGACCCAGTACTTC. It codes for CASSVYGTDQETQYF.

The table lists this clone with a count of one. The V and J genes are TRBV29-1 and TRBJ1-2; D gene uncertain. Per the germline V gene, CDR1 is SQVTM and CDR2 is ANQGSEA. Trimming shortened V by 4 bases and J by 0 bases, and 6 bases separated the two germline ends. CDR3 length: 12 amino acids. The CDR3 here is CSVGKSNYGYTF. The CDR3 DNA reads TGCAGCGTTGGCAAGTCTAACTATGGCTACACCTTC.

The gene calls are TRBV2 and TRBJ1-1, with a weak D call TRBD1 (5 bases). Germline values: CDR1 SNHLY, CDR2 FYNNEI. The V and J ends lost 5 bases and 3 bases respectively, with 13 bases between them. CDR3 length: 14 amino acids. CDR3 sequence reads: CASSFRATDTEAFF. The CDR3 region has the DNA TGTGCCAGCAGTTTCAGGGCGACAGACACTGAAGCTTTCTTT.

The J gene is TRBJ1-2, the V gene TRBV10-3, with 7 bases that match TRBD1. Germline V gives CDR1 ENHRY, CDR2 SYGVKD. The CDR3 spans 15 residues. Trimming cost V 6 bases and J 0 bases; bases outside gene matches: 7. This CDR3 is CAIRASGTANYGYTF. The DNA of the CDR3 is TGTGCCATCAGAGCCTCCGGGACAGCTAACTATGGCTACACCTTC.

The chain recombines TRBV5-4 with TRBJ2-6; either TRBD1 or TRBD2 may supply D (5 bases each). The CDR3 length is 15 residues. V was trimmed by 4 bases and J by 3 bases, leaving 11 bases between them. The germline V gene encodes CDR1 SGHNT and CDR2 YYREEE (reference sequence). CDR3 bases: TGTGCCAGCAGCCCGGGGCCGGGTGGGGCCAACGTCCTGACTTTC. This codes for CASSPGPGGANVLTF.

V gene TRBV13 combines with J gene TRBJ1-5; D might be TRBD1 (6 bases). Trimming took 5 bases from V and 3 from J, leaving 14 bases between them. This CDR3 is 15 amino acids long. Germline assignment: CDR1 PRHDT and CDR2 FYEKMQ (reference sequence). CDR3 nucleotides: TGTGCCAGCAGCGTCAGGGGTCTTGACAATCAGCCCCAGCATTTT. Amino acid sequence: CASSVRGLDNQPQHF. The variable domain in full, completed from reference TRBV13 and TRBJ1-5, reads AAGVIQSPRHLIKEKRETATLKCYPIPRHDTVYWYQQGPGQDPQFLISFYEKMQSDKGSIPDRFSAQQFSDYHSELNMSSLELGDSALYFCASSVRGLDNQPQHFGDGTRLSIL.

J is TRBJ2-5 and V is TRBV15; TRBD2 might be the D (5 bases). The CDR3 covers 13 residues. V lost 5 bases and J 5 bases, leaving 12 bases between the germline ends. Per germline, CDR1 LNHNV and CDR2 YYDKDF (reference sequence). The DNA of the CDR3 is TGTGCCACCAGCCAAGACTACGTGGAGACCCAGTACTTC. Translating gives CATSQDYVETQYF.

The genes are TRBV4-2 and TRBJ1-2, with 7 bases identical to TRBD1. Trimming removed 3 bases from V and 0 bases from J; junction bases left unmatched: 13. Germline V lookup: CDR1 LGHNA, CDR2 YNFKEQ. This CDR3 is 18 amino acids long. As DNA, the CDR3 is TGTGCCAGCAGCCAGATCCGTGGGACAGCCTTTCCTAACTATGGCTACACCTTC. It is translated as CASSQIRGTAFPNYGYTF.

DNA for the CDR3: TGTGCCTGGAGTGTACCGGGACTCCCGGTCAATTCACCCCTCCACTTT. Amino acid sequence: CAWSVPGLPVNSPLHF. V usage is TRBV30 and J usage is TRBJ1-6, with D perhaps TRBD1 (5 bases). The CDR3 contains 16 residues. V lost 0 bases to trimming and J lost 7 bases, with 16 bases between them. The germline V gene encodes CDR1 GTSNPN and CDR2 SVGIG (reference sequence).

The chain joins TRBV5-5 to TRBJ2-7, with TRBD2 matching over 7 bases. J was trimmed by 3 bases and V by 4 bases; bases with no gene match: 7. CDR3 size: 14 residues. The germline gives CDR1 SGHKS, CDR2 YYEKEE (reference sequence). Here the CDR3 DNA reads TGTGCCAGCAGCCCGAACACGGGGGGCTACGAGCAGTACTTC. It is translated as CASSPNTGGYEQYF.

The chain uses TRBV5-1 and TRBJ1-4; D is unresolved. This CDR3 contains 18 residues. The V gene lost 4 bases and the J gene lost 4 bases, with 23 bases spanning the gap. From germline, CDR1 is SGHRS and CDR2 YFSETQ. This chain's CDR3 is CASSMGIRPNPGNEKLFF. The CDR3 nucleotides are TGCGCCAGCAGCATGGGAATAAGGCCGAACCCTGGTAATGAAAAACTGTTTTTT.